This T cell receptor (beta chain) was retrieved from a study of Ad26.COV2.S vaccination and SARS-CoV-2 variants. Study in general: Ad26.COV2.S given intramuscularly, once or twice 56 days apart. Study-wide results and caveats: Non-spike TCR breadth was similar in vaccine and placebo recipients. Vaccine recipients posted higher spike-specific TCR breadth than their placebo counterparts. Breadth and depth estimates from TCRs may understate total T cell responses.

Method: immunoSEQ multiplex PCR; TCRdb's copy keeps in-frame clones and lacks some. The sample has some 340,000 clones; about 86% are singletons. On this clone itself: As yet, its antigen is unknown.

Described treatment: around 19 received Ad26.COV2.S at low or high dose, single or two shots; roughly 5 received placebo; per-sample allocation not given. Sampling occurred on day 63 after the first vaccine or placebo injection. The CDR3 is 15 residues long. Trimming took off 4 bases at V and 4 bases at J, with 17 bases between the two ends. From germline, CDR1 is SGHRS and CDR2 YFSETQ. This clonotype was sampled from a person aged 18 to 59 who received the Ad26.COV2.S COVID-19 vaccine or a placebo. The chain joins TRBV5-1 to TRBJ2-5; D assignment may be TRBD1 or TRBD2 (6 bases each). Sequenced material: peripheral blood, taken in a trial of Ad26.COV2.S vaccine versus placebo. As DNA, the CDR3 is TGCGCCAGCAGCCCTCGACAGGCGGAGGGAGAGACCCAGTACTTC. The encoded protein is CASSPRQAEGETQYF.